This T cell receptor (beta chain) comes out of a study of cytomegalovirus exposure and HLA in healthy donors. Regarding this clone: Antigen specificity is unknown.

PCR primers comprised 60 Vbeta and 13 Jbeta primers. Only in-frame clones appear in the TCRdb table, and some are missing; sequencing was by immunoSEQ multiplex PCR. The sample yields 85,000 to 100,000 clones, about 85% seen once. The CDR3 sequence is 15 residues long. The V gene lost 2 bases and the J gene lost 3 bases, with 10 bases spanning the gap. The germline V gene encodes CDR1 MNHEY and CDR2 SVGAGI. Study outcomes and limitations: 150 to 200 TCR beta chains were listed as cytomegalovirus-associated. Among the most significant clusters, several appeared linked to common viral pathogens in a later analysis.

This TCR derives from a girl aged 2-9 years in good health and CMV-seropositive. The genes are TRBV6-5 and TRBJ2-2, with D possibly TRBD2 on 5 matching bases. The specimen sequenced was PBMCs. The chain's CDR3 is CASSYTPDYTGELFF. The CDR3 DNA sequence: TGTGCCAGCAGTTACACCCCGGACTACACCGGGGAGCTGTTTTTT.